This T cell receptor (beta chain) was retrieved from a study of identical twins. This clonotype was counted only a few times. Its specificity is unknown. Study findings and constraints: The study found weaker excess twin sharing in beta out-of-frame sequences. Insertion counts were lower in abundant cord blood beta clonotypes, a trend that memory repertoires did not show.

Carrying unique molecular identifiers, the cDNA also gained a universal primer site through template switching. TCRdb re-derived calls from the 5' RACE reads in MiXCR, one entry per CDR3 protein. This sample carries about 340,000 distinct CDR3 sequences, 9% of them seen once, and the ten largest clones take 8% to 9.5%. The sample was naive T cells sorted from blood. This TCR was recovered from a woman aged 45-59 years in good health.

The chain's CDR3 is CAISDSTGITEAFF. The CDR3 DNA reads TGTGCCATCAGTGACTCAACAGGGATCACTGAAGCTTTCTTT. J is TRBJ1-1 and V is TRBV10-3, with D possibly matching TRBD1 (6 bases). Germline loops: CDR1 ENHRY, CDR2 SYGVKD. Trimming removed 3 bases at V and 4 bases at J, with 12 bases between. The CDR3 extends over 14 amino acids.